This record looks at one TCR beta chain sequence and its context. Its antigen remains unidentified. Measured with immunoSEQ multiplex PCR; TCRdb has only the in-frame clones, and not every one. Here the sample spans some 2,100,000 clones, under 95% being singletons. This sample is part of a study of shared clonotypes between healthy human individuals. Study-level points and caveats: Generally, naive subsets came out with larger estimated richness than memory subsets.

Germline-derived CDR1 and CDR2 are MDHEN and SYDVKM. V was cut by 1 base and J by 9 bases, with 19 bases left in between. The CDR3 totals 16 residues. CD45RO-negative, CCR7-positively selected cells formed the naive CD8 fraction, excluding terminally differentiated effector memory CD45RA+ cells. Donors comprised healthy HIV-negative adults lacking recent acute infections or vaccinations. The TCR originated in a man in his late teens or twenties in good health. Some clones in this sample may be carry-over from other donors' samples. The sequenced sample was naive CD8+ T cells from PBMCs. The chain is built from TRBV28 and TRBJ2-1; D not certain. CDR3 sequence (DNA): TGTGCCAGCAGTTTATTGACCTTGGATCTCGTTGGTGAGCAGTTCTTC. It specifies CASSLLTLDLVGEQFF.